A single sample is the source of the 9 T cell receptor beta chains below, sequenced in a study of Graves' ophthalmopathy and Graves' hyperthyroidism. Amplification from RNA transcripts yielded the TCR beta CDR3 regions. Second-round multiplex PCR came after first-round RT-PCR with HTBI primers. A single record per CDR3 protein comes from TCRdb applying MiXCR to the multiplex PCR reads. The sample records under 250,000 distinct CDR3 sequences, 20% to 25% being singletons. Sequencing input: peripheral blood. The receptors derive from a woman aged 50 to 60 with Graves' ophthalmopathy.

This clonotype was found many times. CDR3 bases: TGTGCCAGTAGTATTAATTCGGGCTTGGCGGAGACCCAGTACTTC. It specifies CASSINSGLAETQYF. The rearrangement uses TRBV19 and TRBJ2-5, with unresolved D. V lost 3 bases, J lost 5 bases, and 16 bases lay in between. Germline CDR1 is LNHDA and CDR2 is SQIVND (reference sequence). The CDR3 runs to 15 residues.

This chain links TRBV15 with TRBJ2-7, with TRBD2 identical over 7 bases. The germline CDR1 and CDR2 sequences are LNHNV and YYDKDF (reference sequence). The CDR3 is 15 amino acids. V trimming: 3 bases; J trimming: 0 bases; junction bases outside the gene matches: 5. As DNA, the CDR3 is TGTGCCACCAGCAGCTTCGAGCGGGGCTCCTACGAGCAGTACTTC. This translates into CATSSFERGSYEQYF.

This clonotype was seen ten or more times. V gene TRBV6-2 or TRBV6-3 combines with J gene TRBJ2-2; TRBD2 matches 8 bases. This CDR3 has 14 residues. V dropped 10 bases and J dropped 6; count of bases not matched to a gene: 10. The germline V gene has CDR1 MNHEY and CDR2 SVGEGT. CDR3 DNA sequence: TGTGCCACCATTCGCTCCGGGGGGGCCGGGGAGCTGTTTTTT. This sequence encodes CATIRSGGAGELFF.

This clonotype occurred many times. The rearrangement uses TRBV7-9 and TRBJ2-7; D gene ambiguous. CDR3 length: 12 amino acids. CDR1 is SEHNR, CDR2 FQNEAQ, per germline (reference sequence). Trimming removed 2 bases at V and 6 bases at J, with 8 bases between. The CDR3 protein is CASSLKDGEQYF. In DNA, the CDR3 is TGTGCCAGCAGCTTAAAGGATGGCGAGCAGTACTTC.

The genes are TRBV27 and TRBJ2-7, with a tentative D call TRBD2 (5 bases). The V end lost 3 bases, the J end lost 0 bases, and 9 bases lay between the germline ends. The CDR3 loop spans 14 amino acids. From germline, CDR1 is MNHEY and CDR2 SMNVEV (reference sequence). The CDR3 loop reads CASSFAGRSYEQYF. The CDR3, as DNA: TGTGCCAGCAGTTTTGCGGGCCGCTCCTACGAGCAGTACTTC.

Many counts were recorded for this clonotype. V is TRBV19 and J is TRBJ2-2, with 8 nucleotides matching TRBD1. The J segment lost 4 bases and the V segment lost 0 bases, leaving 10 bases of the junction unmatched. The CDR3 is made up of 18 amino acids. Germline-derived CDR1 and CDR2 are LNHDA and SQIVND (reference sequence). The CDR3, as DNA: TGTGCCAGTAGTATAGATCGGTTCAGGGGGCTAGGCACCGGGGAGCTGTTTTTT. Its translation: CASSIDRFRGLGTGELFF.

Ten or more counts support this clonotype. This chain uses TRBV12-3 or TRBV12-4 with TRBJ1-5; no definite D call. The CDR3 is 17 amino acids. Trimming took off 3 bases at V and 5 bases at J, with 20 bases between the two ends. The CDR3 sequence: CASSLGRLEVMDQPQHF. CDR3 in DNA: TGTGCCAGCAGTTTGGGCAGATTGGAAGTTATGGATCAGCCCCAGCATTTT.

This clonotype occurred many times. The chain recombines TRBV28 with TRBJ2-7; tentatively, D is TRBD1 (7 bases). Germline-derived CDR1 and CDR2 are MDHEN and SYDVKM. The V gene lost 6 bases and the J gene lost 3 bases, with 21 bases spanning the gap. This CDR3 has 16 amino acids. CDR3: CASSLAEVRGVYEQYF. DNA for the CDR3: TGTGCCAGCAGCCTTGCCGAAGTCAGGGGGGTCTACGAGCAGTACTTC.

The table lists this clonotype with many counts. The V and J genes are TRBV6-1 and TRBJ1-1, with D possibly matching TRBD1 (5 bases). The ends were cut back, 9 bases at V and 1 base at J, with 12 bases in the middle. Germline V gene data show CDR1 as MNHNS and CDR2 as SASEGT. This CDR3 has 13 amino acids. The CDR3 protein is CASHLTANTEAFF. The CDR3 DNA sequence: TGTGCCAGTCATTTGACAGCGAACACTGAAGCTTTCTTT.